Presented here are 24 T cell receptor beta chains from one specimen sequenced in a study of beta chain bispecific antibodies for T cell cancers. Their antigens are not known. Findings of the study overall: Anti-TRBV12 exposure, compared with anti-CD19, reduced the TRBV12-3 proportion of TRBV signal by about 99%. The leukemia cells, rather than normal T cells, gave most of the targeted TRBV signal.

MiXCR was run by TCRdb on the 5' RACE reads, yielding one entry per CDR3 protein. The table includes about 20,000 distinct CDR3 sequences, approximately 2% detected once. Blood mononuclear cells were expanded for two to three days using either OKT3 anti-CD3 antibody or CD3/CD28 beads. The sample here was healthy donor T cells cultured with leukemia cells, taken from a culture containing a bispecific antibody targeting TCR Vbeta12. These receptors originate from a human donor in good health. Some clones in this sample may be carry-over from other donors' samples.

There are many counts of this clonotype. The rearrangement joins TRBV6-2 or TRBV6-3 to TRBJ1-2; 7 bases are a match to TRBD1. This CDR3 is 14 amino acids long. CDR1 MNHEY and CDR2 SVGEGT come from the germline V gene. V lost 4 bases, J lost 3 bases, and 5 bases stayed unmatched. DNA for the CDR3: TGTGCCAGCAGTTCCCCCGGGACAGACTATGGCTACACCTTC. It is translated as CASSSPGTDYGYTF.

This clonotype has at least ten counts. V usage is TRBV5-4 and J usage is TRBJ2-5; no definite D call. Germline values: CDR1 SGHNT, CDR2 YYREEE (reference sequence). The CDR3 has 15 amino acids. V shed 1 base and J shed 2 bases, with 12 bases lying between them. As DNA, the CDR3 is TGTGCCAGCAGCTTGATTGGGGTAACTCAAGAGACCCAGTACTTC. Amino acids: CASSLIGVTQETQYF.

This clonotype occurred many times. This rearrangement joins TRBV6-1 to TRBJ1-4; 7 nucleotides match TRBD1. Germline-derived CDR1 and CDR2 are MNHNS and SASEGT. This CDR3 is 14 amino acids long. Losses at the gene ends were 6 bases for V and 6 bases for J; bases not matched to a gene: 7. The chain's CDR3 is CASRGDRADEKLFF. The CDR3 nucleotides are TGTGCCAGCAGAGGAGACAGGGCGGATGAAAAACTGTTTTTT.

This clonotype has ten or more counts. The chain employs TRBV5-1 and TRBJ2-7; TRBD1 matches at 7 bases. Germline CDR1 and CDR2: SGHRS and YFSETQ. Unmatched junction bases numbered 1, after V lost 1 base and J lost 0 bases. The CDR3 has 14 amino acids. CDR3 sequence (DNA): TGCGCCAGCAGCTTGCGGGACAGCTCCTACGAGCAGTACTTC. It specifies CASSLRDSSYEQYF.

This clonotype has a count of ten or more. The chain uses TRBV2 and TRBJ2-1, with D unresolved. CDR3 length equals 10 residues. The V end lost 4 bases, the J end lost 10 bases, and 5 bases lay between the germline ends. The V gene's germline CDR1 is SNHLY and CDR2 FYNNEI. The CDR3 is CASSGVEQFF. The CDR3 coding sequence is TGTGCCAGCAGTGGGGTGGAGCAGTTCTTC.

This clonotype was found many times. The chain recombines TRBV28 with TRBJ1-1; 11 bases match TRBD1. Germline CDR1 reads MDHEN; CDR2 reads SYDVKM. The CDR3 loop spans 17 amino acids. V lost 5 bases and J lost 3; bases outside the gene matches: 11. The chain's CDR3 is CASSPSDRGRKDTEAFF. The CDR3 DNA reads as TGTGCCAGCAGTCCATCGGACAGGGGGCGCAAGGACACTGAAGCTTTCTTT.

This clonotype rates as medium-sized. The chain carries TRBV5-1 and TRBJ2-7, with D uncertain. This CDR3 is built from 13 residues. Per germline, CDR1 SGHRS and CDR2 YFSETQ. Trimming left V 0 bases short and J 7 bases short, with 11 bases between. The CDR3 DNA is TGCGCCAGCAGCTTGGTGGGCAATAGGGAGCAGTACTTC. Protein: CASSLVGNREQYF.

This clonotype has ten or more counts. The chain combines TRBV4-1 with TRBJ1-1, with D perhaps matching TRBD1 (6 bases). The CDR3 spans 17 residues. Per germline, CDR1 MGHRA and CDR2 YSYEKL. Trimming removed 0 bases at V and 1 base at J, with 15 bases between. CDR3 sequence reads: CASSQDSGALANTEAFF. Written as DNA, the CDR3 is TGCGCCAGCAGCCAAGACTCAGGGGCCCTTGCGAACACTGAAGCTTTCTTT.

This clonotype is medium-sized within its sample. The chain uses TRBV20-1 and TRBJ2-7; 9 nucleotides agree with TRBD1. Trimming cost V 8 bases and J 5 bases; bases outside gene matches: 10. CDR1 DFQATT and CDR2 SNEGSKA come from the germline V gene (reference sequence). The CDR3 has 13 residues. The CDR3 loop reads CSSTGTGNHEQYF. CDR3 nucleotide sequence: TGCAGTTCTACCGGGACAGGGAACCACGAGCAGTACTTC.

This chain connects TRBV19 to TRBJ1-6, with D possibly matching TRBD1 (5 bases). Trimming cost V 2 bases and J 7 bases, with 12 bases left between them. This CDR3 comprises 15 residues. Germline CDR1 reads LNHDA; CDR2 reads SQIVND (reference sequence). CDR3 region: CASSISGTVNSPLHF. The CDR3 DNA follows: TGTGCCAGTAGTATATCGGGGACGGTGAATTCACCCCTCCACTTT. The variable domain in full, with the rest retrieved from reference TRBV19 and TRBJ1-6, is DGGITQSPKYLFRKEGQNVTLSCEQNLNHDAMYWYRQDPGQGLRLIYYSQIVNDFQKGDIAEGYSVSREKKESFPLTVTSAQKNPTAFYLCASSISGTVNSPLHFGNGTRLTVT.

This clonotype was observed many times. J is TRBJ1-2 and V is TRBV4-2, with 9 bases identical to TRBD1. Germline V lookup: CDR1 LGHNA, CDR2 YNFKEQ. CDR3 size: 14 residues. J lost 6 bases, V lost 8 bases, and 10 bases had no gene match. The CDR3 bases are TGTGCCAGCCGCCCGCAGGGACAGGGAAATGGCTACACCTTC. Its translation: CASRPQGQGNGYTF.

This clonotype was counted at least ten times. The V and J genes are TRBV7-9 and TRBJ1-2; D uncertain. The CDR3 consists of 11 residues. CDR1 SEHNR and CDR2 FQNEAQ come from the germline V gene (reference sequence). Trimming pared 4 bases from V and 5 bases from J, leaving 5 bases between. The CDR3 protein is CASSSEYGYTF. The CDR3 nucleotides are TGTGCCAGCAGCTCTGAATATGGCTACACCTTC.

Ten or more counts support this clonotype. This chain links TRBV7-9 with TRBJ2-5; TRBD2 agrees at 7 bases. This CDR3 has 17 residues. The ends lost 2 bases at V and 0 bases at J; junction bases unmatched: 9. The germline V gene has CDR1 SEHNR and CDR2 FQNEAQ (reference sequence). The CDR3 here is CASSLSGSGTYQETQYF. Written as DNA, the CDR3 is TGTGCCAGCAGCTTAAGCGGAAGCGGGACGTACCAAGAGACCCAGTACTTC.

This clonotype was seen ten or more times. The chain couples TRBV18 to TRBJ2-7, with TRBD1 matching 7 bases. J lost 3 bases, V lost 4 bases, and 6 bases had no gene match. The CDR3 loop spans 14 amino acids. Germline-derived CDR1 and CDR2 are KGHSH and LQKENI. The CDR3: CASSLGTDYYEQYF. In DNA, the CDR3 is TGTGCCAGCTCACTAGGGACAGATTACTACGAGCAGTACTTC.

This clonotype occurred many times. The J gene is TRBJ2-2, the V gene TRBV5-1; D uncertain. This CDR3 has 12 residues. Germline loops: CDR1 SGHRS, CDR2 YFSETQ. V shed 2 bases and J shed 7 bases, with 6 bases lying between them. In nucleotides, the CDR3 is TGCGCCAGCAGCTTCTTAGGCGGGGAGCTGTTTTTT. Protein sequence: CASSFLGGELFF.

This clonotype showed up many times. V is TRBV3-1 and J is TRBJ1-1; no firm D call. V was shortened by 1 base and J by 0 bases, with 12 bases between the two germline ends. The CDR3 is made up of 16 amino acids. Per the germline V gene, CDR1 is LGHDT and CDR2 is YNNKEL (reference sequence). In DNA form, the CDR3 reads TGTGCCAGCAGCCAAGTACAAGTAAAAATGAACACTGAAGCTTTCTTT. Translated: CASSQVQVKMNTEAFF. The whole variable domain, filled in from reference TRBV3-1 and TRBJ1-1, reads DTAVSQTPKYLVTQMGNDKSIKCEQNLGHDTMYWYKQDSKKFLKIMFSYNNKELIINETVPNRFSPKSPDKAHLNLHINSLELGDSAVYFCASSQVQVKMNTEAFFGQGTRLTVV.

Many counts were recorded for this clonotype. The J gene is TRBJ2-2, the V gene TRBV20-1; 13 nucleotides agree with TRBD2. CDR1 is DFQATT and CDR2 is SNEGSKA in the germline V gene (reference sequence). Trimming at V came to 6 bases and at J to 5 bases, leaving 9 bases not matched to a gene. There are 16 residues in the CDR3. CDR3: CSARTSGGPGTGELFF. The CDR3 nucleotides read TGCAGTGCCCGGACTAGCGGGGGCCCGGGTACCGGGGAGCTGTTTTTT.

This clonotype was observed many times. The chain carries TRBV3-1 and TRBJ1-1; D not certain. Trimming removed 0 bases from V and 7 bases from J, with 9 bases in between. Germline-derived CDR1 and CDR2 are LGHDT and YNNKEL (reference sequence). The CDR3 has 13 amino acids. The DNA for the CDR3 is TGTGCCAGCAGCCAAGATTGGCCCTATGAAGCTTTCTTT. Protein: CASSQDWPYEAFF.

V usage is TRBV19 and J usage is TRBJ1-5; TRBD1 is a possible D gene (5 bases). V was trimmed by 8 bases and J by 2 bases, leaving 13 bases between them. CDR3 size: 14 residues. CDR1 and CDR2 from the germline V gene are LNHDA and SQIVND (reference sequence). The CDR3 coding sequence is TGTGCCAGTTTACTTACAGGAGGCAATCAGCCCCAGCATTTT. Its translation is CASLLTGGNQPQHF.

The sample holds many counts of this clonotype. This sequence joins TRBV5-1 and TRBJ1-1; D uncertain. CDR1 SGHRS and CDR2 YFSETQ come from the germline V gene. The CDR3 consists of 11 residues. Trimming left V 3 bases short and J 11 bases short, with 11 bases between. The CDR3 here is CASSSPTGAFF. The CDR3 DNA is TGCGCCAGCAGCTCCCCCACTGGGGCTTTCTTT.

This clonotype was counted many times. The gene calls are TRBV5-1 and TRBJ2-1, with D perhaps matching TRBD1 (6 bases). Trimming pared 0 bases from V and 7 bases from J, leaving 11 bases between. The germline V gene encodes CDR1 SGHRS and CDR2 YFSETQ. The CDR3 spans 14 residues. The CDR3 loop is CASSLVARGNEQFF. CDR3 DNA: TGCGCCAGCAGCTTGGTCGCCAGGGGAAATGAGCAGTTCTTC.

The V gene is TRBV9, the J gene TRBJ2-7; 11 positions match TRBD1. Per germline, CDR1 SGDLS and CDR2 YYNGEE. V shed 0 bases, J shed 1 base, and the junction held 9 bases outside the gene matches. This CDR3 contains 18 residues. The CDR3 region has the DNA TGTGCCAGCAGCGTAGGACAGGGGACAGGGGGGATTTCCTACGAGCAGTACTTC. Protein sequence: CASSVGQGTGGISYEQYF.

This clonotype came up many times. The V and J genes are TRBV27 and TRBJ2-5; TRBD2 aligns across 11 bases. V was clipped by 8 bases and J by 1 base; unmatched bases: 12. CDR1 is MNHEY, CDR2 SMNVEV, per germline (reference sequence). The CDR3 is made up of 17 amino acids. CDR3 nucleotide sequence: TGTGCCAGCGCTCCCACCTTCGGGACTAGCGGCCAAGAGACCCAGTACTTC. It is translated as CASAPTFGTSGQETQYF.

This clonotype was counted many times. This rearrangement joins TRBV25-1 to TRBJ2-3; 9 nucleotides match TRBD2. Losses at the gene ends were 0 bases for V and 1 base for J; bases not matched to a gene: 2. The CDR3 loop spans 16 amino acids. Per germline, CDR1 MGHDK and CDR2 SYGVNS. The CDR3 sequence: CASSEYSGGGTDTQYF. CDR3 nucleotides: TGTGCCAGCAGTGAATATAGCGGGGGAGGCACAGATACGCAGTATTTT. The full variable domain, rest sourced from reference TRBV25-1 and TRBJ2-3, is EADIYQTPRYLVIGTGKKITLECSQTMGHDKMYWYQQDPGMELHLIHYSYGVNSTEKGDLSSESTVSRIRTEHFPLTLESARPSHTSQYLCASSEYSGGGTDTQYFGPGTRLTVL.